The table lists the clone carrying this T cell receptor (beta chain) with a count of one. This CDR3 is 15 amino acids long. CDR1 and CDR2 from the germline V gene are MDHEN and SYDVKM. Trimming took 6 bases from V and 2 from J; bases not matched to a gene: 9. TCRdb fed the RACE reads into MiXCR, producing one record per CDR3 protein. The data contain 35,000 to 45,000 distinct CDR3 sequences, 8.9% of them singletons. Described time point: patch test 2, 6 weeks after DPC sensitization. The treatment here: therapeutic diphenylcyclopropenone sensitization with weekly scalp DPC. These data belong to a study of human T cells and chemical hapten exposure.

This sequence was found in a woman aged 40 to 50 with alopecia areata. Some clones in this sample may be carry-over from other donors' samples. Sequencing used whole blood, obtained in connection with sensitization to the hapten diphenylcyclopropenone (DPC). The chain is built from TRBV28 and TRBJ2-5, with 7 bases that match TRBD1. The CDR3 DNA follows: TGTGCCAGCAGAGGGGGCCCTGACCGACAAGAGACCCAGTACTTC. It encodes CASRGGPDRQETQYF.